The 26 T cell receptor beta chains below come from one sample, sequenced in a study of shared clonotypes between healthy human individuals. The protocol was immunoSEQ multiplex PCR, while the TCRdb copy is restricted to in-frame clones and leaves out a portion. Of 650,000 to 750,000 clones in the sample, roughly 78% were seen once. Sequencing was performed on memory CD4+ T cells sorted from blood. Subset noted: CD45RA-negative fraction. Every receptor here comes from a woman aged 25 to 45 in good health.

The rearrangement links TRBV29-1 to TRBJ2-1; TRBD2 might be the D (5 bases). CDR1 SQVTM and CDR2 ANQGSEA come from the germline V gene. V shed 0 bases and J shed 13 bases, with 19 bases lying between them. The CDR3 covers 14 residues. CDR3 sequence (DNA): TGCAGCGTTGAAGAAATGGTCGGGTCTACTAGTCAGTTCTTC. As protein: CSVEEMVGSTSQFF.

The gene calls are TRBV18 and TRBJ1-4; TRBD1 matches 7 bases. The CDR3 length is 16 residues. The V gene end was trimmed by 1 base and the J gene end by 6 bases; junction bases not matched to a gene: 8. From germline, CDR1 is KGHSH and CDR2 LQKENI. The CDR3 DNA follows: TGTGCCAGCTCACCACAGGACAGGACGAGAGATGAAAAACTGTTTTTT. Its protein product is CASSPQDRTRDEKLFF.

The chain has TRBV6-1 and TRBJ1-3, with TRBD1 identical over 7 bases. CDR3 length: 13 amino acids. V dropped 7 bases and J dropped 6; count of bases not matched to a gene: 6. Germline V CDR1 and CDR2: MNHNS, SASEGT. CDR3 residues: CASTGTVENTIYF. CDR3 DNA: TGTGCCAGCACGGGGACAGTGGAAAACACCATATATTTT.

V usage is TRBV15 and J usage is TRBJ2-7; a possible D gene is TRBD2 (7 bases). Germline loops: CDR1 LNHNV, CDR2 YYDKDF (reference sequence). There are 15 residues in the CDR3. Between the trimmed V and J ends, which lost 3 bases and 6 bases, there was a span of 18 bases. The CDR3 region has the DNA TGTGCCACCAGCAGGGGGACGGGGGGCCGGAGCGAGCAGTACTTC. It translates to CATSRGTGGRSEQYF.

The V gene is TRBV19, the J gene TRBJ2-1; TRBD2 agrees at 12 bases. Trimming cost V 6 bases and J 6 bases; bases outside gene matches: 6. CDR3 length equals 15 residues. The germline V gene has CDR1 LNHDA and CDR2 SQIVND (reference sequence). CDR3 in amino acids: CASRTGGLAGNEQFF. CDR3 bases: TGTGCCAGTAGAACAGGGGGACTAGCGGGCAATGAGCAGTTCTTC.

This clone was seen more than once but under ten times. The chain carries TRBV6-1 and TRBJ2-6; possible D gene TRBD1, 6 bases. Germline V lookup: CDR1 MNHNS, CDR2 SASEGT. Deletions cut 7 bases from V and 2 bases from J, with 12 bases between. The CDR3 is 15 amino acids. CDR3: CASKRQATGANVLTF. The CDR3 DNA reads as TGTGCCAGCAAGCGACAGGCTACTGGGGCCAACGTCCTGACTTTC.

Turning to this clone: Other DNA sequences in the sample encode the same CDR3. This rearrangement joins TRBV28 to TRBJ1-2; no definite D call. The V gene's germline CDR1 is MDHEN and CDR2 SYDVKM. The V end lost 3 bases, the J end lost 3 bases, and 5 bases lay between the germline ends. This CDR3 is built from 12 residues. The CDR3 loop is CASSLGYYGYTF. The CDR3 DNA reads as TGTGCCAGCAGTTTGGGGTACTATGGCTACACCTTC.

This clone appeared a few times. The chain joins TRBV14 to TRBJ2-7; TRBD2 matches 8 bases. The CDR3 is 15 residues long. Germline V gene lookup returns CDR1 SGHDN and CDR2 FVKESK. The V gene end was trimmed by 2 bases and the J gene end by 4 bases; junction bases not matched to a gene: 7. CDR3 sequence (DNA): TGTGCCAGCAGCCAACAGTCGGGAGGGAATTACGAGCAGTACTTC. It specifies CASSQQSGGNYEQYF.

This clone was counted between two and nine times. The chain combines TRBV5-1 with TRBJ1-5; 12 positions agree with TRBD1. The CDR3 consists of 18 residues. Germline CDR1 SGHRS, CDR2 YFSETQ. After removal of 4 bases from V and 3 bases from J, the junction contained 11 bases not matched to a gene. The DNA for the CDR3 is TGCGCCAGCAGCGAGCTACCGGGACAGGGGGCTTCCAATCAGCCCCAGCATTTT. This gives the protein CASSELPGQGASNQPQHF.

This clone has only one observation. This chain joins TRBV6-4 and TRBJ1-1, with 8 bases that match TRBD1. V shed 6 bases, J shed 11 bases, and the junction held 5 bases outside the gene matches. CDR3 size: 11 residues. The germline V gene has CDR1 MRHNA and CDR2 SNTAGT. CDR3 DNA sequence: TGTGCCAGCAGATCTCAGGGGGCGGCTTTCTTT. Amino acids: CASRSQGAAFF.

This clone was observed a handful of times. The chain has TRBV28 and TRBJ1-2, with D perhaps matching TRBD1 (6 bases). CDR3 length: 13 amino acids. The V end lost 3 bases, the J end lost 7 bases, and 12 bases lay between the germline ends. The germline V gene has CDR1 MDHEN and CDR2 SYDVKM. The CDR3 DNA is TGTGCCAGCAGTTTGCCAGCGGGGGCTGGCTACACCTTC. This sequence encodes CASSLPAGAGYTF.

The rearrangement links TRBV19 to TRBJ1-2; maybe TRBD1 (5 bases). V lost 0 bases and J 9 bases, leaving 11 bases between the germline ends. The germline CDR1 and CDR2 sequences are LNHDA and SQIVND (reference sequence). The CDR3 is 13 amino acids. Here the CDR3 DNA reads TGTGCCAGTAGTATAGACAGGGAGAGGAGCTACACCTTC. Its translation is CASSIDRERSYTF. The whole variable domain, filled in from reference TRBV19 and TRBJ1-2, reads DGGITQSPKYLFRKEGQNVTLSCEQNLNHDAMYWYRQDPGQGLRLIYYSQIVNDFQKGDIAEGYSVSREKKESFPLTVTSAQKNPTAFYLCASSIDRERSYTFGSGTRLTVV.

The V gene is TRBV11-2, the J gene TRBJ2-1, with 7 bases lining up with TRBD1. Germline trimming cut 5 bases from V and 15 bases from J; bases unmatched to any gene: 7. CDR1 and CDR2 from the germline V gene are SGHAT and FQNNGV. The CDR3 is made up of 11 amino acids. In DNA, the CDR3 is TGTGCCAGCAGCCGCAGGGGGAAATTGTTCTTC. It translates to CASSRRGKLFF.

The chain is built from TRBV10-3 and TRBJ1-1; D ambiguous. This CDR3 has 12 residues. Trimming removed 0 bases at V and 8 bases at J, with 7 bases between. CDR1 and CDR2 from the germline V gene are ENHRY and SYGVKD. The CDR3 bases are TGTGCCATCAGTGAGTCCTCGATGGAAGCTTTCTTT. Translation gives CAISESSMEAFF.

The chain joins TRBV27 to TRBJ1-4, with 11 positions matching TRBD1. Trimming took 6 bases from V and 5 from J; bases not matched to a gene: 2. Germline CDR1 reads MNHEY; CDR2 reads SMNVEV (reference sequence). The CDR3 length is 14 residues. The CDR3 here is CASSRDRGNEKLFF. The CDR3 nucleotides read TGTGCCAGCAGCAGGGACAGGGGGAATGAAAAACTGTTTTTT.

This chain uses TRBV19 with TRBJ1-2; 8 positions agree with TRBD1. The junction had 12 bases not matched to a gene; V was cut back by 4 bases and J by 2 bases. Germline V gene sequence: CDR1 LNHDA, CDR2 SQIVND (reference sequence). The CDR3 covers 17 residues. For the CDR3, the DNA is TGTGCCAGTAGTAGGCAGGGGGCATCAGGATTGAACTATGGCTACACCTTC. Amino acids: CASSRQGASGLNYGYTF.

This clone was observed a handful of times. The gene calls are TRBV5-1 and TRBJ2-5; 11 nucleotides align to TRBD2. The J segment lost 5 bases and the V segment lost 0 bases, leaving 6 bases of the junction unmatched. The CDR3 has 16 amino acids. Germline CDR1 reads SGHRS; CDR2 reads YFSETQ. CDR3 sequence reads: CASSLDSGRALETQYF. The CDR3 DNA reads as TGCGCCAGCAGCTTGGATAGCGGGAGGGCCTTGGAGACCCAGTACTTC.

The chain couples TRBV7-9 to TRBJ2-7, with 7 nucleotides matching TRBD1. V was clipped by 1 base and J by 5 bases; unmatched bases: 5. CDR1 and CDR2 (germline): SEHNR, FQNEAQ (reference sequence). The CDR3 loop spans 14 amino acids. The CDR3 reads CASSLDLGGDEQYF. CDR3 bases: TGTGCCAGCAGCTTAGACCTAGGGGGCGACGAGCAGTACTTC.

This sequence joins TRBV4-1 and TRBJ2-3; 10 nucleotides agree with TRBD2. The CDR3 spans 16 residues. V shed 0 bases, J shed 4 bases, and the junction held 4 bases outside the gene matches. The germline V gene encodes CDR1 MGHRA and CDR2 YSYEKL. The CDR3 loop reads CASSQDSSGSADTQYF. The CDR3 DNA reads as TGCGCCAGCAGCCAAGATTCTAGCGGGAGCGCAGATACGCAGTATTTT.

The chain has TRBV2 and TRBJ2-2; D gene uncertain. The CDR3 spans 11 residues. Trimming pared 10 bases from V and 4 bases from J, leaving 7 bases between. From germline, CDR1 is SNHLY and CDR2 FYNNEI. The CDR3: CATRLTGELFF. CDR3 DNA sequence: TGTGCCACCCGACTCACCGGGGAGCTGTTTTTT.

CDR3 sequence reads: CASSLTSVNNEQFF. CDR3 coding DNA: TGTGCCAGCAGCTTAACTAGCGTGAACAATGAGCAGTTCTTC. The rearrangement uses TRBV11-3 and TRBJ2-1; 7 bases match TRBD2. CDR3 length: 14 amino acids. The junction had 3 bases not matched to a gene; V was cut back by 2 bases and J by 5 bases. Per the germline V gene, CDR1 is SGHNT and CDR2 is YENEEA.

The chain employs TRBV4-2 and TRBJ1-2; maybe TRBD1 (5 bases). The V end was cut by 1 base, the J end by 6 bases, with 12 bases between. Germline V gene data show CDR1 as LGHNA and CDR2 as YNFKEQ. This CDR3 region has 14 residues. The CDR3 here is CASSQGWGYDGYTF. The CDR3 DNA reads TGTGCCAGCAGCCAAGGATGGGGGTATGATGGCTACACCTTC.

The chain couples TRBV5-1 to TRBJ1-1; 7 nucleotides align to TRBD1. Germline CDR1 and CDR2: SGHRS and YFSETQ. V dropped 4 bases and J dropped 11; count of bases not matched to a gene: 8. The CDR3 is made up of 12 amino acids. CDR3 sequence reads: CASSVQGYLAFF. CDR3 in DNA: TGCGCCAGCAGCGTACAGGGGTACTTGGCTTTCTTT.

The chain links TRBV9 to TRBJ2-5, with D perhaps given as TRBD1 or TRBD2 (5 bases each). The V and J ends lost 0 bases and 9 bases respectively, with 9 bases between them. The CDR3 has 12 amino acids. Germline V gene sequence: CDR1 SGDLS, CDR2 YYNGEE. Here the CDR3 DNA reads TGTGCCAGCAGCGTAGCTACGGGACCCCAGTACTTC. Amino acid sequence: CASSVATGPQYF.

A word on this clone: Other DNA sequences in the same sample also yield this CDR3. The chain employs TRBV2 and TRBJ2-5; no reliable D call. Deletions cut 3 bases from V and 3 bases from J, with 2 bases between. Germline V CDR1 and CDR2: SNHLY, FYNNEI. CDR3 length: 11 amino acids. The CDR3 bases are TGTGCCAGCAGTGAGGAAGAGACCCAGTACTTC. This sequence encodes CASSEEETQYF.

The chain joins TRBV5-6 to TRBJ2-3; the match to TRBD2 covers 13 bases. In germline, CDR1 is SGHDT, CDR2 YYEEEE. The CDR3 is made up of 16 amino acids. The J segment lost 7 bases and the V segment lost 4 bases, leaving 9 bases of the junction unmatched. This CDR3 is CASSGLRTSGSYTQYF. CDR3 coding DNA: TGTGCCAGCAGCGGCCTGAGGACTAGCGGGAGTTATACGCAGTATTTT.